Each of the 19 T cell receptor beta chains below was sequenced from the same sample in a study of cytomegalovirus exposure and HLA in healthy donors. Primers: 60 Vbeta forward and 13 Jbeta reverse. Clones were sequenced by immunoSEQ multiplex PCR, and TCRdb holds only the in-frame ones, with some missing. The data contain 150,000 or so clones, around 84% of them singletons. Sequenced: PBMCs. The receptors derive from a man younger than 30 in good health and CMV-seronegative.

This clone has a handful of counts. The V and J genes are TRBV5-8 and TRBJ2-7; TRBD1 matches 8 bases. Per the germline V gene, CDR1 is SGHTS and CDR2 is YDEGEE. CDR3 length equals 14 residues. Germline trimming cut 7 bases from V and 5 bases from J; bases unmatched to any gene: 11. The CDR3 DNA reads TGTGCCAGCCCTTGGACAGGGAGGCTCGACGAGCAGTACTTC. Protein product: CASPWTGRLDEQYF.

CDR3 in amino acids: CASSLRGQGEDIQYF. The CDR3 DNA sequence: TGTGCCAGCAGTTTAAGGGGCCAGGGGGAGGACATTCAGTACTTC. The chain employs TRBV28 and TRBJ2-4; D is possibly TRBD1 (7 bases). CDR1 is MDHEN, CDR2 SYDVKM, per germline. CDR3 length: 15 residues. The V and J ends lost 2 bases and 8 bases respectively, with 16 bases between them. Variable domain in full (rest from reference TRBV28 and TRBJ2-4): DVKVTQSSRYLVKRTGEKVFLECVQDMDHENMFWYRQDPGLGLRLIYFSYDVKMKEKGDIPEGYSVSREKKERFSLILESASTNQTSMYLCASSLRGQGEDIQYFGAGTRLSVL.

V gene TRBV4-3 combines with J gene TRBJ1-5, with 9 bases matching TRBD1. The V segment lost 3 bases and the J segment 7 bases; nucleotides outside the gene matches: 7. CDR3 length: 15 amino acids. CDR1 LGHNA and CDR2 YSLEER come from the germline V gene. The DNA for the CDR3 is TGCGCCAGCAGCCAGGGACAGGGCGCGGGACAGCCCCAGCATTTT. Protein sequence: CASSQGQGAGQPQHF.

J is TRBJ1-5 and V is TRBV28; D gene uncertain. Germline CDR1 MDHEN, CDR2 SYDVKM. The CDR3 is 15 amino acids. Trimming removed 3 bases from V and 0 bases from J, with 9 bases in between. Written as DNA, the CDR3 is TGTGCCAGCAGTTTGATAGCGTATAGCAATCAGCCCCAGCATTTT. Its protein product is CASSLIAYSNQPQHF.

This chain uses TRBV28 with TRBJ1-5; D gene unclear. V dropped 2 bases and J dropped 4 bases, with 9 bases sitting between them. There are 14 residues in the CDR3. The germline V gene encodes CDR1 MDHEN and CDR2 SYDVKM. The CDR3 sequence is CASSLSSVNQPQHF. In DNA, the CDR3 is TGTGCCAGCAGTTTAAGCAGCGTAAATCAGCCCCAGCATTTT.

This clone was detected only once. V usage is TRBV5-4 and J usage is TRBJ2-7; TRBD1 matches at 7 bases. This CDR3 region has 16 residues. Germline V CDR1 and CDR2: SGHNT, YYREEE (reference sequence). The J segment lost 4 bases and the V segment lost 3 bases, leaving 13 bases of the junction unmatched. The CDR3 DNA reads TGTGCCAGCAGCTCCCGACAGGGAATGAGGCTTTACGAGCAGTACTTC. Protein product: CASSSRQGMRLYEQYF.

This clone was detected a few times. The rearrangement joins TRBV5-1 to TRBJ2-3, with D possibly TRBD2 on 6 matching bases. CDR3 length: 14 residues. From germline, CDR1 is SGHRS and CDR2 YFSETQ. Trimming left V 0 bases short and J 6 bases short, with 11 bases between. The CDR3 DNA reads TGCGCCAGCAGCTTGGGGAGGGGTCTGGATACGCAGTATTTT. This translates into CASSLGRGLDTQYF.

V gene TRBV28 combines with J gene TRBJ1-6; D perhaps matches TRBD1 (6 bases). The CDR3 consists of 20 residues. V lost 7 bases, J lost 0 bases, and 25 bases lay in between. Looked up from germline, CDR1 is MDHEN and CDR2 is SYDVKM. The CDR3 region is CASMGGGQTSPSSYNSPLHF. The CDR3 region has the DNA TGTGCCAGCATGGGGGGGGGCCAAACATCCCCCAGCTCCTATAATTCACCCCTCCACTTT.

The chain combines TRBV5-5 with TRBJ2-1; D not resolved. The germline CDR1 and CDR2 sequences are SGHKS and YYEKEE (reference sequence). Trimming left V 4 bases short and J 4 bases short, with 18 bases between. CDR3 length equals 16 residues. CDR3 coding DNA: TGTGCCAGCAGCCGGGTGGCGAGCGCCCTTTACAATGAGCAGTTCTTC. It translates to CASSRVASALYNEQFF.

The chain carries TRBV19 and TRBJ2-5; TRBD1 aligns across 8 bases. CDR3 length: 15 amino acids. Looked up from germline, CDR1 is LNHDA and CDR2 is SQIVND (reference sequence). Losses at the gene ends were 1 base for V and 5 bases for J; bases not matched to a gene: 6. CDR3 DNA: TGTGCCAGTAGTATAGGAGGGACAGGTACGGAGACCCAGTACTTC. This gives the protein CASSIGGTGTETQYF.

The chain employs TRBV10-3 and TRBJ1-1; 9 bases map to TRBD1. V dropped 6 bases and J dropped 10; count of bases not matched to a gene: 6. This CDR3 has 12 amino acids. CDR1 ENHRY and CDR2 SYGVKD come from the germline V gene. The CDR3: CAISTQGAGAFF. Written as DNA, the CDR3 is TGTGCCATCAGCACACAGGGGGCAGGAGCTTTCTTT.

The chain uses TRBV6-6 and TRBJ2-7, with D perhaps matching TRBD1 (5 bases). With 6 bases removed from V and 0 bases from J, the gap between germline ends came to 9 bases. Germline-derived CDR1 and CDR2 are MNHNY and SVGAGI (reference sequence). The CDR3 has 13 amino acids. CDR3 sequence reads: CASRQAASYEQYF. CDR3 nucleotide sequence: TGTGCCAGCAGACAGGCTGCCTCCTACGAGCAGTACTTC.

This clone has a single count. The V gene is TRBV10-3, the J gene TRBJ1-5; maybe TRBD1 (5 bases). The CDR3 runs 14 residues. V lost 3 bases and J 3 bases, leaving 9 bases between the germline ends. The germline V gene has CDR1 ENHRY and CDR2 SYGVKD. CDR3 sequence (DNA): TGTGCCATCAGTGAACGCAGGGACAATCAGCCCCAGCATTTT. Encoded protein: CAISERRDNQPQHF.

This clone has only one observation. The gene calls are TRBV7-2 and TRBJ1-5; D is ambiguous. Germline V gene data show CDR1 as SGHTA and CDR2 as FQGNSA. The V and J ends lost 1 base and 7 bases respectively, with 14 bases between them. The CDR3 has 15 residues. CDR3 DNA sequence: TGTGCCAGCAGCTTAGGTGCAGGTGATATGCAGCCCCAGCATTTT. As protein: CASSLGAGDMQPQHF.

Remarks on this clone: This same CDR3 is encoded by further DNA sequences in the sample. The chain has TRBV5-4 and TRBJ1-2; 9 bases map to TRBD1. CDR3 size: 15 residues. Germline assignment: CDR1 SGHNT and CDR2 YYREEE (reference sequence). Unmatched junction bases numbered 4, after V lost 2 bases and J lost 2 bases. CDR3 sequence reads: CASSLGQGSNYGYTF. The CDR3 DNA follows: TGTGCCAGCAGCTTAGGACAGGGGAGCAACTATGGCTACACCTTC.

This chain joins TRBV5-1 and TRBJ1-5; D may be TRBD1 (6 bases). Germline CDR1 is SGHRS and CDR2 is YFSETQ. V gave up 4 bases and J gave up 2 bases, with 10 bases separating them. The CDR3 is 14 residues long. The CDR3 DNA follows: TGCGCCAGCAGCGTGGACAGTCGCAATCAGCCCCAGCATTTT. The encoded protein is CASSVDSRNQPQHF.

CDR3 residues: CASSGYSTEQYF. The CDR3 coding sequence is TGTGCCAGTAGTGGTTACAGCACCGAGCAGTACTTC. The J gene is TRBJ2-7, the V gene TRBV19; the D is unclear. Deletions cut 5 bases from V and 6 bases from J, with 11 bases between. Germline assignment: CDR1 LNHDA and CDR2 SQIVND (reference sequence). The CDR3 sequence is 12 residues long.

The chain employs TRBV28 and TRBJ2-7, with 8 bases lining up with TRBD1. J lost 2 bases, V lost 6 bases, and 6 bases had no gene match. Germline V gene lookup returns CDR1 MDHEN and CDR2 SYDVKM. The CDR3 contains 14 residues. CDR3 DNA: TGTGCCAGCAGCAGGACAGGGCCGGCCTACGAGCAGTACTTC. Its protein product is CASSRTGPAYEQYF.

This clone was counted a few times. V usage is TRBV9 and J usage is TRBJ2-5; 7 bases are a match to TRBD2. CDR3 length: 15 residues. J lost 4 bases, V lost 4 bases, and 10 bases had no gene match. Germline loops: CDR1 SGDLS, CDR2 YYNGEE. The CDR3 DNA is TGTGCCAGCAGCACAGACCCGGGAGGCGCAGAGACCCAGTACTTC. Residues: CASSTDPGGAETQYF.